Detailed here is one T cell receptor beta chain. Time point described: recipient sample about 28 days before transplant, after cytoreduction. The record originates from a study of T cell clonotyping in hematopoietic cell transplantation. About the study: Cytoreduction preceded collection of pretransplant recipient samples.

CDR3 size: 15 residues. Between the trimmed V and J ends, which lost 5 bases and 6 bases, there was a span of 18 bases. Germline CDR1 and CDR2: SEHNR and FQNEAQ (reference sequence). Profiling relied on immunoSEQ multiplex PCR, and the TCRdb table lists in-frame clones only, not all of them. The sample has about 27,000 clones; roughly three quarters are singletons. This TCR was recovered from a man aged 45-60 years with myelodysplastic syndrome. Some clones in this sample may be carry-over from other donors' samples. The sequences come from peripheral blood mononuclear cells, collected before stem cell transplant. The rearrangement uses TRBV7-9 and TRBJ2-3; TRBD2 is a possible D gene (6 bases). The CDR3 coding sequence is TGTGCCAGCAGCATCCTCTATGGGGGGTCGGATACGCAGTATTTT. Protein: CASSILYGGSDTQYF.